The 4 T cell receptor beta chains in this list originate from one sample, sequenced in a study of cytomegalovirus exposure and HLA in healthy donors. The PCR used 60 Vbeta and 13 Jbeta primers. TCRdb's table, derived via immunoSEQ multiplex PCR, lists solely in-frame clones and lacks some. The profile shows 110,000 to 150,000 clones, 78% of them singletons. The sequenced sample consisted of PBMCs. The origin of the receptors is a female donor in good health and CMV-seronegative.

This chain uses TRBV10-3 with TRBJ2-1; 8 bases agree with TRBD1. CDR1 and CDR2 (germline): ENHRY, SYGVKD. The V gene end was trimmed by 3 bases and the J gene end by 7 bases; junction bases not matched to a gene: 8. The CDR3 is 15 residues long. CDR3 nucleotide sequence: TGTGCCATCAGTGACCCTACAGGGGGATTGAATGAGCAGTTCTTC. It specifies CAISDPTGGLNEQFF.

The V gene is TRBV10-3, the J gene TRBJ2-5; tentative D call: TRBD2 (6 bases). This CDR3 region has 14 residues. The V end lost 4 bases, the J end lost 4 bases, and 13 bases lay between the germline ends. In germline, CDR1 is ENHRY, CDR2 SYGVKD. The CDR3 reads CAISVRLDRETQYF. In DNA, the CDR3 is TGTGCCATCAGTGTGCGACTAGACCGAGAGACCCAGTACTTC.

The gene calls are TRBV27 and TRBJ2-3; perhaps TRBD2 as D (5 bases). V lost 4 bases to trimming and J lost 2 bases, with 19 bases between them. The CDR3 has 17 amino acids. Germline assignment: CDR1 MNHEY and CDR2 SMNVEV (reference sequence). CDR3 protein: CASSSYDRDRFTDTQYF. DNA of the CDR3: TGTGCCAGCAGTTCCTATGACCGGGATAGATTCACAGATACGCAGTATTTT.

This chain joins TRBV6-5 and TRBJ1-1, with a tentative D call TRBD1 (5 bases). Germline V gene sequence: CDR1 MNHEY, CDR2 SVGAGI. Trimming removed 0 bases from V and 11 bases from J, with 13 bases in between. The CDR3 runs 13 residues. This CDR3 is CASSYSGLGDAFF. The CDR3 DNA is TGTGCCAGCAGTTACTCGGGACTAGGGGATGCTTTCTTT.